Following are 29 T cell receptor beta chains from one sample sequenced in a study of shared clonotypes between healthy human individuals. TCRdb keeps only in-frame clones here, not all; method: immunoSEQ multiplex PCR. The top ten clones hold less than 2% of a sample with hundreds of thousands of clones, roughly 70% of them seen once. Sequencing was done on a sample of memory CD4+ T cells sorted from blood. Subset indicated: CD45RA-negative fraction. All receptors derive from a woman aged 25 to 39 in good health.

This clone was picked up a small number of times. This chain links TRBV4-2 with TRBJ2-1; D uncertain. This CDR3 has 17 residues. V gave up 0 bases and J gave up 0 bases, with 12 bases separating them. Looked up from germline, CDR1 is LGHNA and CDR2 is YNFKEQ. CDR3 residues: CASSQDLGFSSYNEQFF. CDR3 sequence (DNA): TGTGCCAGCAGCCAAGATCTTGGTTTCAGCTCCTACAATGAGCAGTTCTTC.

The chain has TRBV28 and TRBJ1-2, with 8 bases aligning to TRBD1. The length of the CDR3 is 14 residues. The germline CDR1 and CDR2 sequences are MDHEN and SYDVKM. Trimming cost V 3 bases and J 2 bases; bases outside gene matches: 2. The CDR3, as DNA: TGTGCCAGCAGTTTCCCAGGGGGCAACTATGGCTACACCTTC. Amino acids: CASSFPGGNYGYTF.

The chain links TRBV18 to TRBJ1-1; 7 nucleotides agree with TRBD1. The germline CDR1 and CDR2 sequences are KGHSH and LQKENI. This CDR3 has 16 residues. With V trimmed by 3 bases and J by 0 bases, 7 bases remained unmatched. CDR3 loop: CASSPRQGPMNTEAFF. The CDR3 DNA follows: TGTGCCAGCTCACCCCGACAGGGCCCCATGAACACTGAAGCTTTCTTT. Full variable domain (missing parts from reference TRBV18 and TRBJ1-1): NAGVMQNPRHLVRRRGQEARLRCSPMKGHSHVYWYRQLPEEGLKFMVYLQKENIIDESGMPKERFSAEFPKEGPSILRIQQVVRGDSAAYFCASSPRQGPMNTEAFFGQGTRLTVV.

This clone appeared a few times. The chain joins TRBV25-1 to TRBJ2-1; 8 bases line up with TRBD2. After removal of 8 bases from V and 9 bases from J, the junction contained 12 bases not matched to a gene. CDR3 length: 14 amino acids. Germline lookup yields CDR1 MGHDK and CDR2 SYGVNS. The DNA of the CDR3 is TGTGCCAGCGGGTCGGGAGGGCCTCCGGGTGAGCAGTTCTTC. It codes for CASGSGGPPGEQFF.

The V call is TRBV19, the J call TRBJ2-2, with 9 positions matching TRBD2. V was pared by 7 bases and J by 7 bases, with 7 bases of the junction left unmatched. Germline-derived CDR1 and CDR2 are LNHDA and SQIVND (reference sequence). The CDR3 is 14 residues long. The CDR3 here is CASMGGRVGGELFF. In DNA, the CDR3 is TGTGCCAGTATGGGCGGGAGGGTCGGCGGGGAGCTGTTTTTT.

This clone came up once. This rearrangement joins TRBV4-1 to TRBJ1-1, with D hard to call. The CDR3 extends over 15 amino acids. V was shortened by 0 bases and J by 4 bases, with 12 bases between the two germline ends. Germline V CDR1 and CDR2: MGHRA, YSYEKL. The CDR3 bases are TGCGCCAGCAGCCAAGAGGACTTGCGGGGCACTGAAGCTTTCTTT. It codes for CASSQEDLRGTEAFF.

V is TRBV13 and J is TRBJ2-2, with 7 bases matching TRBD2. Germline V gene lookup returns CDR1 PRHDT and CDR2 FYEKMQ (reference sequence). The CDR3 totals 17 residues. V lost 3 bases and J lost 1; bases outside the gene matches: 8. CDR3 sequence (DNA): TGTGCCAGCAGCTTCCTTGGACTAGGAGAGAACACCGGGGAGCTGTTTTTT. It translates to CASSFLGLGENTGELFF.

The CDR3 region is CASSYLGEKLFF. DNA for the CDR3: TGTGCCAGCAGTTACCTCGGGGAAAAACTGTTTTTT. This chain connects TRBV6-5 to TRBJ1-4; D is uncertain. The CDR3 totals 12 residues. CDR1 is MNHEY and CDR2 is SVGAGI in the germline V gene. V dropped 2 bases and J dropped 8 bases, with 6 bases sitting between them.

With regard to this clone: Different DNA sequences within this sample yield the same CDR3. This chain links TRBV19 with TRBJ2-7; D is possibly TRBD1 (6 bases). Germline CDR1 is LNHDA and CDR2 is SQIVND (reference sequence). This CDR3 is 14 amino acids long. Trimming left V 4 bases short and J 1 base short, with 11 bases between. The CDR3 DNA sequence: TGTGCCAGTAGTAGGAGGACAGCTTCCTACGAGCAGTACTTC. This codes for CASSRRTASYEQYF.

This clone showed up just a few times. The J gene is TRBJ2-7, the V gene TRBV7-2, with TRBD2 matching over 9 bases. The CDR3 runs to 14 residues. After removal of 0 bases from V and 9 bases from J, the junction contained 6 bases not matched to a gene. Germline CDR1 SGHTA, CDR2 FQGNSA. DNA of the CDR3: TGTGCCAGCAGCTTAGCTGGGACTAGCCCTGGGCAGTACTTC. Encoded protein: CASSLAGTSPGQYF.

In its sample, this clone was seen a few times. This chain uses TRBV27 with TRBJ2-3; 14 positions match TRBD2. Per the germline V gene, CDR1 is MNHEY and CDR2 is SMNVEV (reference sequence). There are 20 residues in the CDR3. V trimming: 5 bases; J trimming: 0 bases; junction bases outside the gene matches: 13. CDR3 coding DNA: TGTGCCAGCAGTAGAACAAGGGGACTAGCGGGAGTGACTAGCACAGATACGCAGTATTTT. Protein product: CASSRTRGLAGVTSTDTQYF.

A note on this clone: The identical CDR3 is also encoded by other nucleotide sequences in the sample. V usage is TRBV28 and J usage is TRBJ2-7, with D possibly matching TRBD2 (6 bases). V was pared by 5 bases and J by 3 bases, with 17 bases between. The CDR3 is 15 residues long. Germline V lookup: CDR1 MDHEN, CDR2 SYDVKM. The CDR3 nucleotides read TGTGCCAGCAGTCCCGCCGGGACTGGGGTCTACGAGCAGTACTTC. It encodes CASSPAGTGVYEQYF.

V and J are TRBV6-1 and TRBJ2-3; D is undetermined. Germline assignment: CDR1 MNHNS and CDR2 SASEGT. The CDR3 has 14 amino acids. Between the trimmed V and J ends, which lost 2 bases and 5 bases, there was a span of 11 bases. CDR3 protein: CASSEQIAGDTQYF. CDR3 coding DNA: TGTGCCAGCAGTGAACAGATCGCCGGAGATACGCAGTATTTT.

To note about this clone: At the DNA level, this CDR3 is encoded by other sequences in the same sample as well. This rearrangement joins TRBV2 to TRBJ1-1; D call uncertain. The germline V gene encodes CDR1 SNHLY and CDR2 FYNNEI. Trimming shortened V by 4 bases and J by 1 base, and 4 bases separated the two germline ends. The CDR3 covers 12 residues. The CDR3 DNA reads as TGTGCCAGCAGTGTACGGAACACTGAAGCTTTCTTT. It yields the protein CASSVRNTEAFF.

The chain recombines TRBV7-8 with TRBJ1-5, with TRBD1 matching over 7 bases. After removal of 5 bases from V and 7 bases from J, the junction contained 5 bases not matched to a gene. From germline, CDR1 is SGHVS and CDR2 FQNEAQ. The length of the CDR3 is 13 residues. This CDR3 is CASSQQQGQPQHF. The DNA for the CDR3 is TGTGCCAGCAGCCAACAACAGGGGCAGCCCCAGCATTTT.

J is TRBJ2-2 and V is TRBV7-9; 14 positions match TRBD2. Per germline, CDR1 SEHNR and CDR2 FQNEAQ (reference sequence). This CDR3 comprises 15 residues. J gave up 12 bases and V 6 bases, and 9 bases lay outside the gene matches. The CDR3 DNA follows: TGTGCCAGCAGATCGGGACTAGCGGGAGACCCAAAGCTGTTTTTT. Encoded protein: CASRSGLAGDPKLFF.

The rearrangement links TRBV19 to TRBJ2-1; 7 nucleotides align to TRBD2. The germline V gene has CDR1 LNHDA and CDR2 SQIVND (reference sequence). This CDR3 has 16 residues. The junction had 18 bases not matched to a gene; V was cut back by 6 bases and J by 10 bases. The CDR3 bases are TGTGCCAGTAGCCAAGAGGCGGGGGAAGTCCCCGGAGAGCAGTTCTTC. Translating gives CASSQEAGEVPGEQFF. The variable domain in full, completed from reference TRBV19 and TRBJ2-1, reads DGGITQSPKYLFRKEGQNVTLSCEQNLNHDAMYWYRQDPGQGLRLIYYSQIVNDFQKGDIAEGYSVSREKKESFPLTVTSAQKNPTAFYLCASSQEAGEVPGEQFFGPGTRLTVL.

The genes are TRBV6-6 and TRBJ1-4; D might be TRBD1 (6 bases). Germline values: CDR1 MNHNY, CDR2 SVGAGI (reference sequence). Trimming cost V 6 bases and J 1 base, with 9 bases left between them. This CDR3 has 14 amino acids. CDR3 bases: TGTGCCAGCAGGGAGACAGGAACTAATGAAAAACTGTTTTTT. This translates into CASRETGTNEKLFF.

The V gene is TRBV19, the J gene TRBJ2-1; the match to TRBD2 covers 8 bases. CDR1 LNHDA and CDR2 SQIVND come from the germline V gene (reference sequence). The CDR3 consists of 13 residues. After removal of 9 bases from V and 8 bases from J, the junction contained 9 bases not matched to a gene. In nucleotides, the CDR3 is TGTGCCAGCGCCACCGCGGGAGGTGATGAGCAGTTCTTC. This gives the protein CASATAGGDEQFF.

The chain recombines TRBV5-5 with TRBJ1-3; D unclear. Per the germline V gene, CDR1 is SGHKS and CDR2 is YYEKEE (reference sequence). The CDR3 spans 16 residues. Trimming cost V 4 bases and J 4 bases, with 18 bases left between them. CDR3 protein: CASSTRPATRGNTIYF. The DNA for the CDR3 is TGTGCCAGCAGCACCCGACCCGCGACAAGAGGAAACACCATATATTTT.

This clone was detected many times. The chain has TRBV7-7 and TRBJ2-1; tentative D call: TRBD2 (6 bases). The CDR3 extends over 13 amino acids. Trimming shortened V by 5 bases and J by 10 bases, and 15 bases separated the two germline ends. Germline CDR1 reads SSHAT; CDR2 reads FNYEAQ (reference sequence). The CDR3 nucleotides read TGTGCCAGCAGCGCGACGGGGACTCGCGAGCAGTTCTTC. Amino acids: CASSATGTREQFF.

This chain uses TRBV7-2 with TRBJ2-7; 10 positions match TRBD2. Trimming removed 5 bases from V and 0 bases from J; junction bases left unmatched: 4. The CDR3 runs to 15 residues. The V gene's germline CDR1 is SGHTA and CDR2 FQGNSA. CDR3 DNA: TGTGCCAGCAGCGCGGCTAGCGGGAGCTCCTACGAGCAGTACTTC. Its translation is CASSAASGSSYEQYF.

A note on this clone: Since a far larger clone is one base different, this is likely a read error. The sample holds other DNA sequences that translate to the same CDR3. This sequence joins TRBV7-2 and TRBJ1-5, with 8 bases aligning to TRBD1. The CDR3 sequence is 14 residues long. Looked up from germline, CDR1 is SGHTA and CDR2 is FQGNSA. V was clipped by 2 bases and J by 4 bases; unmatched bases: 1. This CDR3 is CASSLTGGNQPQHF. The CDR3 nucleotides read TGTGCCAGCAGCTTAACAGGGGGGAATCAGCCCCAGCATTTT.

The chain joins TRBV18 to TRBJ2-6; 9 nucleotides line up with TRBD1. V was clipped by 2 bases and J by 0 bases; unmatched bases: 5. This CDR3 has 18 residues. Per the germline V gene, CDR1 is KGHSH and CDR2 is LQKENI. Written as DNA, the CDR3 is TGTGCCAGCTCACCATTCGGACAGGGGAGCTCTGGGGCCAACGTCCTGACTTTC. Translating gives CASSPFGQGSSGANVLTF.

This clone was counted at least ten times. The chain employs TRBV10-3 and TRBJ2-7; TRBD1 aligns across 10 bases. This CDR3 region has 16 residues. Germline lookup yields CDR1 ENHRY and CDR2 SYGVKD. Trimming cost V 0 bases and J 3 bases; bases outside gene matches: 5. CDR3 nucleotides: TGTGCCATCAGTGAGTCGGGGACAGGGGCCATCTACGAGCAGTACTTC. As protein: CAISESGTGAIYEQYF.

The CDR3 protein is CASSPYRTGDSYEQYF. DNA for the CDR3: TGTGCCAGCTCACCTTATCGGACAGGGGACTCCTACGAGCAGTACTTC. V gene TRBV18 combines with J gene TRBJ2-7, with 9 bases fitting TRBD1. The V gene end was trimmed by 3 bases and the J gene end by 0 bases; junction bases not matched to a gene: 6. Germline V gene data show CDR1 as KGHSH and CDR2 as LQKENI. The CDR3 extends over 16 amino acids.

The J gene is TRBJ2-3, the V gene TRBV28; D gene uncertain. The CDR3 has 14 residues. Between the trimmed V and J ends, which lost 6 bases and 5 bases, there was a span of 15 bases. Germline CDR1 is MDHEN and CDR2 is SYDVKM. The CDR3 sequence is CASSLDRAVDTQYF. The CDR3 DNA follows: TGTGCCAGCAGCCTCGATCGGGCTGTAGATACGCAGTATTTT.

The CDR3 coding sequence is TGTGCCAGCAGCTTGGGTGCCGGACGCTCTGGAAACACCATATATTTT. It specifies CASSLGAGRSGNTIYF. The chain links TRBV5-4 to TRBJ1-3; D unresolved. The CDR3 runs 16 residues. Trimming took off 0 bases at V and 0 bases at J, with 10 bases between the two ends. The germline V gene encodes CDR1 SGHNT and CDR2 YYREEE (reference sequence).

The rearrangement uses TRBV5-6 and TRBJ2-7; D might be TRBD1 or TRBD2, each matching 5 bases. Germline V gene data show CDR1 as SGHDT and CDR2 as YYEEEE. V lost 4 bases to trimming and J lost 8 bases, with 13 bases between them. This CDR3 has 12 residues. Written as DNA, the CDR3 is TGTGCCAGCAGCCTCCCTCCGGGACAGCAGTACTTC. This encodes CASSLPPGQQYF.